This passage covers 2 T cell receptor beta chains from one sample sequenced in a study of cytomegalovirus exposure and HLA in healthy donors. The table came from immunoSEQ multiplex PCR; TCRdb's copy has only in-frame clones and leaves some out. The sample lists more than 95,000 clones, 88% seen once, with 1.5% to 2% in the top ten. Source material: PBMCs. These receptors came from a man aged 18 to 35 in good health and CMV-seronegative.

The rearrangement uses TRBV21-1 and TRBJ1-2; the table's TRBD1 call for D was not verified on the DNA. TRBV21-1 is flagged as a pseudogene. CDR3 length equals 19 residues. In nucleotides, the CDR3 is TGTGCCACCTTCGAAACGGGACAGTTTGACACGGGCTCTGTCTATGGCTACACCTTC. Protein product: CATFETGQFDTGSVYGYTF.

The chain joins TRBV4-2 to TRBJ2-7; 9 nucleotides match TRBD2. This CDR3 is 15 amino acids long. Germline loops: CDR1 LGHNA, CDR2 YNFKEQ. After removal of 0 bases from V and 4 bases from J, the junction contained 4 bases not matched to a gene. The CDR3 DNA follows: TGTGCCAGCAGCCAAGATGTAGCGGGAGTATACGAGCAGTACTTC. The encoded protein is CASSQDVAGVYEQYF.